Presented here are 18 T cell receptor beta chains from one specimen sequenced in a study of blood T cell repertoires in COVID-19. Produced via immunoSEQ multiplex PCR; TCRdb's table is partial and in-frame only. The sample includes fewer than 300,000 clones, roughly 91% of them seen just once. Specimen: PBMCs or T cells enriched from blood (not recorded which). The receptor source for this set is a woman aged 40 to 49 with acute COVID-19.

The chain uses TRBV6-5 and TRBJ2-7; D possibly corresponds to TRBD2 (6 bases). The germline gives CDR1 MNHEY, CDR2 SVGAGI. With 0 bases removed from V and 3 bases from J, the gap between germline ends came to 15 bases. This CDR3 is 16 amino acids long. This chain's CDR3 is CASSYSNYGGNYEQYF. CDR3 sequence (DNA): TGTGCCAGCAGTTACTCGAATTATGGGGGGAACTACGAGCAGTACTTC.

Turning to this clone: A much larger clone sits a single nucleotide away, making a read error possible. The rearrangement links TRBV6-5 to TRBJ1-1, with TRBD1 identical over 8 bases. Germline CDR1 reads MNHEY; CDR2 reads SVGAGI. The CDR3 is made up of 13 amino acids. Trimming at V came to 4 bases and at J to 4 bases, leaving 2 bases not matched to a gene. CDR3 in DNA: TGTGCCAGCAGTTTGGACAGGGCCACTGAAGCTTTCTTT. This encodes CASSLDRATEAFF.

The CDR3 coding sequence is TGTGCCAGCAGTGAAGCGCTTACCCTACAGTACTTC. Encoded protein: CASSEALTLQYF. The V call is TRBV6-1, the J call TRBJ2-7; D remains unclear. Germline V gene data show CDR1 as MNHNS and CDR2 as SASEGT. The V and J ends lost 0 bases and 10 bases respectively, with 10 bases between them. The CDR3 is 12 residues long.

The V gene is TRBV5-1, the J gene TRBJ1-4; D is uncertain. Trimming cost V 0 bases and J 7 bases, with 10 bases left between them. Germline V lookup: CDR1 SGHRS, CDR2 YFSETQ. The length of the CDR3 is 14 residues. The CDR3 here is CASSLEPLVEKLFF. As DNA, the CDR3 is TGCGCCAGCAGCTTGGAGCCACTAGTTGAAAAACTGTTTTTT.

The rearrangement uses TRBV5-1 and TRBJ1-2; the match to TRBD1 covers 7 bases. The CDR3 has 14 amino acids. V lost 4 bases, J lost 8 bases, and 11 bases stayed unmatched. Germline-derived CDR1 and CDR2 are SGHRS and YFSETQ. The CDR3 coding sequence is TGCGCCAGCAGCGTCACCCGACAGGGTCTGGGCTACACCTTC. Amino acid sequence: CASSVTRQGLGYTF.

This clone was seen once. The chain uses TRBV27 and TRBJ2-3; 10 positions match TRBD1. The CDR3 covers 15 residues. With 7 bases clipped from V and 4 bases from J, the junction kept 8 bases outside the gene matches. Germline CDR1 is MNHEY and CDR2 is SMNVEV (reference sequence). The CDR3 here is CASNTRDRGADTQYF. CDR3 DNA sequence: TGTGCCAGCAACACCCGGGACAGGGGTGCAGATACGCAGTATTTT.

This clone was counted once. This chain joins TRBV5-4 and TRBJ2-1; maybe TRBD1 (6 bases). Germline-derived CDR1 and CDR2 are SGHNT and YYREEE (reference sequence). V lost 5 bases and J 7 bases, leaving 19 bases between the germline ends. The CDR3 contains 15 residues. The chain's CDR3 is CASSHKSKRGNEQFF. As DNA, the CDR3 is TGTGCCAGCAGTCATAAAAGTAAAAGGGGGAATGAGCAGTTCTTC.

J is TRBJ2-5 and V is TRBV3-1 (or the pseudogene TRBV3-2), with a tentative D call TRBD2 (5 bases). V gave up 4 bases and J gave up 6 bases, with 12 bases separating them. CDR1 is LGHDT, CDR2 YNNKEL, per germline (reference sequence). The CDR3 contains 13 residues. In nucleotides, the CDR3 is TGTGCCAGCAGCCCTGGGCGGGTGCAGACCCAGTACTTC. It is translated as CASSPGRVQTQYF.

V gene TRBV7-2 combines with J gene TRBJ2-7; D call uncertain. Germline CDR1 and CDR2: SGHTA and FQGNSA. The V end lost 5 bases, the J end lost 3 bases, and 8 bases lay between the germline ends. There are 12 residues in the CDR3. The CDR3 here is CASSPPYYEQYF. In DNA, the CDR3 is TGTGCCAGCAGCCCCCCCTACTACGAGCAGTACTTC.

Written as DNA, the CDR3 is TGTGCCAGCAGCTTAGTGGGACAGGGGGCCAACACTGAAGCTTTCTTT. This translates into CASSLVGQGANTEAFF. V gene TRBV7-6 combines with J gene TRBJ1-1; 12 bases are a match to TRBD1. There are 16 residues in the CDR3. From germline, CDR1 is SGHVS and CDR2 FNYEAQ. The V segment lost 1 base and the J segment 2 bases; nucleotides outside the gene matches: 2. The whole variable domain, remainder taken from reference TRBV7-6 and TRBJ1-1, is GAGVSQSPRYKVTKRGQDVALRCDPISGHVSLYWYRQALGQGPEFLTYFNYEAQQDKSGLPNDRFSAERPEGSISTLTIQRTEQRDSAMYRCASSLVGQGANTEAFFGQGTRLTVV.

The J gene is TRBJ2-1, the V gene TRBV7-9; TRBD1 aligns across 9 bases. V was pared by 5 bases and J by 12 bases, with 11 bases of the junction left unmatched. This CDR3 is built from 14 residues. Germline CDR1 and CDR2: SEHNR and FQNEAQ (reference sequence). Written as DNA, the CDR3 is TGTGCCAGCAGCGCGTTATGGGGGACAGGGTTGCAGTTCTTC. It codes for CASSALWGTGLQFF. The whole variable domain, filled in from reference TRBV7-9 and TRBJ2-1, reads DTGVSQNPRHKITKRGQNVTFRCDPISEHNRLYWYRQTLGQGPEFLTYFQNEAQLEKSRLLSDRFSAERPKGSFSTLEIQRTEQGDSAMYLCASSALWGTGLQFFGPGTRLTVL.

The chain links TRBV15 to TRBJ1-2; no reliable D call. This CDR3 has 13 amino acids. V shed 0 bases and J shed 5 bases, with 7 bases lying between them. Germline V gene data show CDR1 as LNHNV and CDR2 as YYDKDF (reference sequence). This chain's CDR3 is CATSREGSYGYTF. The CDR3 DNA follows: TGTGCCACCAGCAGAGAAGGGAGTTATGGCTACACCTTC.

The CDR3 DNA sequence: TGTGCCAGCAGTGAATGGGCCAGTCAGCCCCAGCATTTT. Amino acids: CASSEWASQPQHF. V is TRBV6-1 and J is TRBJ1-5, with D hard to call. The CDR3 totals 13 residues. Per germline, CDR1 MNHNS and CDR2 SASEGT. Trimming shortened V by 2 bases and J by 6 bases, and 8 bases separated the two germline ends.

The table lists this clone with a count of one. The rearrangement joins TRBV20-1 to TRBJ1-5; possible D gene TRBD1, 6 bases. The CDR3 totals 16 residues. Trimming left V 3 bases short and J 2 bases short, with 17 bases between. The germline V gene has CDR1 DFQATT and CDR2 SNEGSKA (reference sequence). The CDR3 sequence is CSASGRQVRRNQPQHF. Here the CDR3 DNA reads TGCAGTGCTAGTGGCCGACAGGTGAGGCGCAATCAGCCCCAGCATTTT.

As DNA, the CDR3 is TGTGCCAGCAGCTTAGTAAGAACAATGAACACTGAAGCTTTCTTT. Protein sequence: CASSLVRTMNTEAFF. This chain links TRBV7-2 with TRBJ1-1, with unresolved D. Germline V lookup: CDR1 SGHTA, CDR2 FQGNSA. The length of the CDR3 is 15 residues. V lost 1 base to trimming and J lost 0 bases, with 9 bases between them.

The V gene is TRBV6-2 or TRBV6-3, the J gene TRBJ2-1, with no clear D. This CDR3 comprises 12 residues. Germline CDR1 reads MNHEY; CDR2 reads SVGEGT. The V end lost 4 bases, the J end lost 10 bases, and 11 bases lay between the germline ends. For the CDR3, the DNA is TGTGCCAGCAGTTCCCAGGAACCCGAGCAGTTCTTC. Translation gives CASSSQEPEQFF.

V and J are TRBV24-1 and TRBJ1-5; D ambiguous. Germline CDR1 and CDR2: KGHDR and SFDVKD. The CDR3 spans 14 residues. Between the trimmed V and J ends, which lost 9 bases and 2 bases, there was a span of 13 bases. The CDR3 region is CATARGDGNQPQHF. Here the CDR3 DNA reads TGTGCCACCGCCCGGGGAGACGGCAATCAGCCCCAGCATTTT.

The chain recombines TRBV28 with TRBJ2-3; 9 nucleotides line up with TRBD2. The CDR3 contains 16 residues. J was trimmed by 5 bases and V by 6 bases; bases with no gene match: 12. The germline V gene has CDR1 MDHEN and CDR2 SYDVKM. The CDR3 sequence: CASSPRGTSRGDTQYF. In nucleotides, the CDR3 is TGTGCCAGCAGCCCAAGGGGGACTAGCAGAGGAGATACGCAGTATTTT.